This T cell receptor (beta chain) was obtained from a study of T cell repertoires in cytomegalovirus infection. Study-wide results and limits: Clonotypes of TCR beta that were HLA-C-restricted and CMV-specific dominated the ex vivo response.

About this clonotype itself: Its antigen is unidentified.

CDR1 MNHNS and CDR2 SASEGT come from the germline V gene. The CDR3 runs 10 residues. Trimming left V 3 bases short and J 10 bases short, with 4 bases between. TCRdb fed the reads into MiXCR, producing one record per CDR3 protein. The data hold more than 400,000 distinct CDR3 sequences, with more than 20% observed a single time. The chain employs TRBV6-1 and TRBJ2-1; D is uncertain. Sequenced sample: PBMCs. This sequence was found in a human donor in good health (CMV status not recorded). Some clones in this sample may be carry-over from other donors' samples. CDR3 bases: TGTGCCAGCAGTGACATGGAGCAGTTCTTC. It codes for CASSDMEQFF.